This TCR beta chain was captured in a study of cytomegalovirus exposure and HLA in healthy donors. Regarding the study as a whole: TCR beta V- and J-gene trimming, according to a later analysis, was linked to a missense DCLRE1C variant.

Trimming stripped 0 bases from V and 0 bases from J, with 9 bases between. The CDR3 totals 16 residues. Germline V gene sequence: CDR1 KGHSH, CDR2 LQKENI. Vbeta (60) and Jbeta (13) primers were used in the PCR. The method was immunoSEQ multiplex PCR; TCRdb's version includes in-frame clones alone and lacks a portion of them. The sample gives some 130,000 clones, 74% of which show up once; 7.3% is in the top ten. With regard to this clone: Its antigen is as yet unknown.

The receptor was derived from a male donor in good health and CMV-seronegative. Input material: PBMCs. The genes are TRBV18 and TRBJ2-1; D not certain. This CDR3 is CASSPPQRPSYNEQFF. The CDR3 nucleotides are TGTGCCAGCTCACCACCCCAGCGACCCTCCTACAATGAGCAGTTCTTC.